Below are 13 T cell receptor beta chains sequenced from a single sample in a study of control samples from healthy donors and cancer patients. TCRdb keeps only in-frame clones here, not all; method: immunoSEQ multiplex PCR. This sample has roughly 130,000 clones, with around 93% found just once. Input material: blood. The receptors here all came from a young man in good health.

The count of this clone is one. The chain joins TRBV7-6 to TRBJ2-6; a possible D gene is TRBD2 (5 bases). Trimming removed 4 bases from V and 0 bases from J, with 10 bases in between. Germline V lookup: CDR1 SGHVS, CDR2 FNYEAQ. The CDR3 loop spans 16 amino acids. In DNA, the CDR3 is TGTGCCAGCAGCTCCGGACTTGACTCTGGGGCCAACGTCCTGACTTTC. This gives the protein CASSSGLDSGANVLTF.

V usage is TRBV2 and J usage is TRBJ2-3; 7 nucleotides agree with TRBD2. This CDR3 is 13 amino acids long. After removal of 9 bases from V and 2 bases from J, the junction contained 5 bases not matched to a gene. From germline, CDR1 is SNHLY and CDR2 FYNNEI. The DNA for the CDR3 is TGTGCCAGAAACAGCGGGGCCACAGATACGCAGTATTTT. Its translation: CARNSGATDTQYF.

V and J are TRBV5-8 and TRBJ1-3; no clear D. Per the germline V gene, CDR1 is SGHTS and CDR2 is YDEGEE. V lost 1 base and J 1 base, leaving 6 bases between the germline ends. This CDR3 comprises 14 residues. Here the CDR3 DNA reads TGTGCCAGCAGCTTGCGGGAGTCTGGAAACACCATATATTTT. It yields the protein CASSLRESGNTIYF.

The V gene is TRBV4-1, the J gene TRBJ2-3; 9 nucleotides agree with TRBD1. Germline assignment: CDR1 MGHRA and CDR2 YSYEKL. The CDR3 consists of 17 residues. Unmatched junction bases numbered 10, after V lost 4 bases and J lost 2 bases. The CDR3 DNA reads as TGCGCCAGCAGCCGCATTCCCGGGACAGGGCCCACAGATACGCAGTATTTT. Translation gives CASSRIPGTGPTDTQYF.

The chain recombines TRBV5-1 with TRBJ2-1; no definite D call. The CDR3 consists of 16 residues. Trimming pared 3 bases from V and 5 bases from J, leaving 18 bases between. The germline CDR1 and CDR2 sequences are SGHRS and YFSETQ. CDR3 bases: TGCGCCAGCAGCTCCCTTAGGGATACCCGGAACAATGAGCAGTTCTTC. This sequence encodes CASSSLRDTRNNEQFF.

V and J are TRBV5-4 and TRBJ2-1, with D possibly matching TRBD1 (6 bases). This CDR3 is built from 14 residues. The V end was cut by 7 bases, the J end by 0 bases, with 11 bases between. Germline V CDR1 and CDR2: SGHNT, YYREEE (reference sequence). CDR3 loop: CASGGGFSYNEQFF. The CDR3 nucleotides are TGTGCCAGCGGTGGGGGCTTCTCCTACAATGAGCAGTTCTTC. Supplemented by reference TRBV5-4 and TRBJ2-1, the full variable domain reads ETGVTQSPTHLIKTRGQQVTLRCSSQSGHNTVSWYQQALGQGPQFIFQYYREEENGRGNFPPRFSGLQFPNYSSELNVNALELDDSALYLCASGGGFSYNEQFFGPGTRLTVL.

The rearrangement joins TRBV12-3 or TRBV12-4 to TRBJ1-4; no reliable D call. V lost 6 bases and J 8 bases, leaving 13 bases between the germline ends. CDR3 length equals 13 residues. The CDR3 DNA sequence: TGTGCCAGCAGCTCGGGTTCGGGGGAAAAACTGTTTTTT. This translates into CASSSGSGEKLFF.

V and J are TRBV5-1 and TRBJ2-7; maybe TRBD1 (5 bases). Germline V gene sequence: CDR1 SGHRS, CDR2 YFSETQ. V was clipped by 4 bases and J by 2 bases, with 13 bases between them. CDR3 length: 14 amino acids. CDR3 sequence: CASSIAGQPYEQYF. The DNA for the CDR3 is TGCGCCAGCAGCATCGCCGGACAACCCTACGAGCAGTACTTC.

This clone was seen a single time. The rearrangement joins TRBV3-1 (or the pseudogene TRBV3-2) to TRBJ1-6, with D perhaps TRBD1 (5 bases). The germline V gene has CDR1 LGHDT and CDR2 YNNKEL (reference sequence). The V gene lost 3 bases and the J gene lost 8 bases, with 17 bases spanning the gap. CDR3 length: 16 amino acids. DNA for the CDR3: TGTGCCAGCAGCCACCGCCTTGGGGGGAGGGATTCACCCCTCCACTTT. It specifies CASSHRLGGRDSPLHF.

A note on this clone: Other nucleotide sequences in the sample specify the same CDR3. The rearrangement links TRBV5-1 to TRBJ2-1; TRBD2 matches 13 bases. This CDR3 region has 15 residues. The V segment lost 4 bases and the J segment 5 bases; nucleotides outside the gene matches: 3. Germline V gene sequence: CDR1 SGHRS, CDR2 YFSETQ. The CDR3 loop reads CASSPGLAGDNEQFF. DNA for the CDR3: TGCGCCAGCAGCCCTGGACTAGCGGGGGACAATGAGCAGTTCTTC. Complete variable domain (other parts from reference TRBV5-1 and TRBJ2-1): KAGVTQTPRYLIKTRGQQVTLSCSPISGHRSVSWYQQTPGQGLQFLFEYFSETQRNKGNFPGRFSGRQFSNSRSEMNVSTLELGDSALYLCASSPGLAGDNEQFFGPGTRLTVL.

This chain joins TRBV12-3 or TRBV12-4 and TRBJ1-2; D unresolved. The germline V and J ends were trimmed by 3 bases and 9 bases, with 14 bases remaining between them. The CDR3 runs to 13 residues. CDR3 in amino acids: CASSLGGPGSYTF. CDR3 in DNA: TGTGCCAGCAGTTTGGGCGGGCCTGGGAGCTACACCTTC.

The chain carries TRBV5-1 and TRBJ2-3; 11 nucleotides match TRBD2. Germline values: CDR1 SGHRS, CDR2 YFSETQ. The CDR3 is made up of 16 amino acids. With V trimmed by 4 bases and J by 0 bases, 4 bases remained unmatched. This chain's CDR3 is CASSRGLAASTDTQYF. CDR3 coding DNA: TGCGCCAGCAGCCGGGGACTAGCGGCGAGCACAGATACGCAGTATTTT.

This chain joins TRBV27 and TRBJ1-2; 11 bases are shared with TRBD1. V trimming: 5 bases; J trimming: 4 bases; junction bases outside the gene matches: 6. CDR1 MNHEY and CDR2 SMNVEV come from the germline V gene (reference sequence). This CDR3 has 15 amino acids. The CDR3 loop reads CASSRTGGFGYGYTF. Written as DNA, the CDR3 is TGTGCCAGCAGTCGGACAGGGGGCTTTGGCTATGGCTACACCTTC.